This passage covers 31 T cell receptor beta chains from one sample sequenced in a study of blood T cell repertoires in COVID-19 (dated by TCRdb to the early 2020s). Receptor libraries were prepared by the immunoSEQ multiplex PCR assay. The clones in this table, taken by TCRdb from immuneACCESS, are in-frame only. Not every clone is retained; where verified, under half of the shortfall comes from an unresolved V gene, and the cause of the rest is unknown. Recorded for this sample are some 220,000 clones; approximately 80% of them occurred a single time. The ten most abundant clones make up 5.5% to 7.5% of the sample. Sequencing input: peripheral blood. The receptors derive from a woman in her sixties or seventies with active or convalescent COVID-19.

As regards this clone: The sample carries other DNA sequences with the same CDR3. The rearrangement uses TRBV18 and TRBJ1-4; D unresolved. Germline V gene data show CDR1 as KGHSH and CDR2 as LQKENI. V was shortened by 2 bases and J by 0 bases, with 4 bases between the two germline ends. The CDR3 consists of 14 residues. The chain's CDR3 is CASSPTATNEKLFF. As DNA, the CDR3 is TGTGCCAGCTCACCAACTGCAACTAATGAAAAACTGTTTTTT. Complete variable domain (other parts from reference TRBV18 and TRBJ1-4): NAGVMQNPRHLVRRRGQEARLRCSPMKGHSHVYWYRQLPEEGLKFMVYLQKENIIDESGMPKERFSAEFPKEGPSILRIQQVVRGDSAAYFCASSPTATNEKLFFGSGTQLSVL.

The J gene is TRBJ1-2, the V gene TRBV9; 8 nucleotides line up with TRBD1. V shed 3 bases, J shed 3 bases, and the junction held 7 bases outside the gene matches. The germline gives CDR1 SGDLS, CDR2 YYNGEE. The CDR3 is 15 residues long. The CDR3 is CASSGTGLFYYGYTF. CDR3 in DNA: TGTGCCAGCAGCGGGACAGGGCTTTTCTACTATGGCTACACCTTC. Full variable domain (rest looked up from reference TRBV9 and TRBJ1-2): DSGVTQTPKHLITATGQRVTLRCSPRSGDLSVYWYQQSLDQGLQFLIQYYNGEERAKGNILERFSAQQFPDLHSELNLSSLELGDSALYFCASSGTGLFYYGYTFGSGTRLTVV.

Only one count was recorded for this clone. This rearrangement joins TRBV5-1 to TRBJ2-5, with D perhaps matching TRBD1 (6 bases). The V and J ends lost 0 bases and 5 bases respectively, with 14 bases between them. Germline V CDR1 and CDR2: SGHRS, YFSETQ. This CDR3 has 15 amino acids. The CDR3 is CASSLGFQRGETQYF. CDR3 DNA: TGCGCCAGCAGCTTGGGGTTCCAGAGGGGGGAGACCCAGTACTTC.

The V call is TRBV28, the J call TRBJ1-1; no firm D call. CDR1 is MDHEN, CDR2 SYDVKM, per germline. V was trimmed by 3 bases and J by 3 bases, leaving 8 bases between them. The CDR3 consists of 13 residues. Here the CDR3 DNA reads TGTGCCAGCAGTTTTGTGGCGGACACTGAAGCTTTCTTT. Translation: CASSFVADTEAFF.

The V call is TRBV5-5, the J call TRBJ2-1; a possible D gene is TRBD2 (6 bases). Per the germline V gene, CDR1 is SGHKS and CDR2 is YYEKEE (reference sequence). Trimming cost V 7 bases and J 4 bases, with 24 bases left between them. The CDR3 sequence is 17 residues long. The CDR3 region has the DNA TGTGCCAGCTATTTGGGAATCGGGAGTACAGAATACAATGAGCAGTTCTTC. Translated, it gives CASYLGIGSTEYNEQFF.

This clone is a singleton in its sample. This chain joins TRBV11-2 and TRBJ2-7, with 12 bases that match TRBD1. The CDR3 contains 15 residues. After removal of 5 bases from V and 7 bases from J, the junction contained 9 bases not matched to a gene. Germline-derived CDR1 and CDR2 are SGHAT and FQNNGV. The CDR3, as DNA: TGTGCCAGCAGCCTGTCGGGACAGGGGGCGGGTGAGCAGTACTTC. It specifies CASSLSGQGAGEQYF.

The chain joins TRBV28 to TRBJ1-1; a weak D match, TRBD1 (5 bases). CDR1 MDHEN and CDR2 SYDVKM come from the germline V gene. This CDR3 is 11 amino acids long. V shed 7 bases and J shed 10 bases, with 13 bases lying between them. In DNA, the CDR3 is TGTGCCAGCACCAGTAGGGGTATAGCTTTCTTT. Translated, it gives CASTSRGIAFF.

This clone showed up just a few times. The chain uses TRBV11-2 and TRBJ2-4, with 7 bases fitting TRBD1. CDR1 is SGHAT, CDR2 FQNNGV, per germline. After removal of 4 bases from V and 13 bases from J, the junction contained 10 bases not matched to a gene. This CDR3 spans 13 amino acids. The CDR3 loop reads CASSSGSPGQQYF. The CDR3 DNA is TGTGCCAGCAGCTCGGGATCACCGGGACAGCAGTACTTC.

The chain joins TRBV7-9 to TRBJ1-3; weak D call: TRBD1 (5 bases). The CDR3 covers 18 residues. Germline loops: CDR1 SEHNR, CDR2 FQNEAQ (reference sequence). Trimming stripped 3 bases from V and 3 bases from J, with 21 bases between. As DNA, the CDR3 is TGTGCCAGCAGCTTCGGAGACGTCGGGAGGGGCTTTGGAAACACCATATATTTT. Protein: CASSFGDVGRGFGNTIYF. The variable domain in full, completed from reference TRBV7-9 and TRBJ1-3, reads DTGVSQNPRHKITKRGQNVTFRCDPISEHNRLYWYRQTLGQGPEFLTYFQNEAQLEKSRLLSDRFSAERPKGSFSTLEIQRTEQGDSAMYLCASSFGDVGRGFGNTIYFGEGSWLTVV.

The CDR3 region is CASSNHTGVMRNYEQYF. The CDR3 nucleotides read TGTGCCAGCAGTAATCATACAGGGGTTATGCGGAACTACGAGCAGTACTTC. The rearrangement links TRBV7-9 to TRBJ2-7; TRBD1 aligns across 7 bases. Per germline, CDR1 SEHNR and CDR2 FQNEAQ (reference sequence). There are 17 residues in the CDR3. V dropped 6 bases and J dropped 3; count of bases not matched to a gene: 17.

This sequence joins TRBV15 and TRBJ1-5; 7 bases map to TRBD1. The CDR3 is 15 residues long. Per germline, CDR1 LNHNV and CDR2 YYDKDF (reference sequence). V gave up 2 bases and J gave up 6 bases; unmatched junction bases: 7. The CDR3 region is CATSRNRGLGQPQHF. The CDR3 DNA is TGTGCCACCAGCAGAAATAGGGGGCTCGGTCAGCCCCAGCATTTT.

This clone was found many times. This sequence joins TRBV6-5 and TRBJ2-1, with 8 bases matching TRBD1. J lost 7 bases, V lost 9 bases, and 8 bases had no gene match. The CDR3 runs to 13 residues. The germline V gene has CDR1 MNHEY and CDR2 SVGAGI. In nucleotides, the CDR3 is TGTGCCAGTACCGGGACAGGATTAAATGAGCAGTTCTTC. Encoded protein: CASTGTGLNEQFF.

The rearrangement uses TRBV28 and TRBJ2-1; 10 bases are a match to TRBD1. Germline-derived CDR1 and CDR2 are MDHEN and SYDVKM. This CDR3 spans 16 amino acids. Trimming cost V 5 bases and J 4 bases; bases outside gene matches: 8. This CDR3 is CASSPTGTGAYNEQFF. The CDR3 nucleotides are TGTGCCAGCAGTCCGACCGGGACAGGGGCTTACAATGAGCAGTTCTTC.

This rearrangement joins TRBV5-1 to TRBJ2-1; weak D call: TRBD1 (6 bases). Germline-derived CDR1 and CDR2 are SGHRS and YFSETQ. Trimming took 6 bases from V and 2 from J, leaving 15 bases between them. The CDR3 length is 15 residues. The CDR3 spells CASTPGDTTYNEQFF. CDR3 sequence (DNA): TGCGCCAGCACCCCTGGGGACACCACCTACAATGAGCAGTTCTTC.

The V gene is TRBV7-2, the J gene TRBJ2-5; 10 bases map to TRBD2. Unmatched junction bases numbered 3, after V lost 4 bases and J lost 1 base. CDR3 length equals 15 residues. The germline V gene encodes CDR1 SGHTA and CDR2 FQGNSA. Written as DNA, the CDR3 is TGTGCCAGCAGCTCTCGACTAGCGGGCCAAGAGACCCAGTACTTC. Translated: CASSSRLAGQETQYF.

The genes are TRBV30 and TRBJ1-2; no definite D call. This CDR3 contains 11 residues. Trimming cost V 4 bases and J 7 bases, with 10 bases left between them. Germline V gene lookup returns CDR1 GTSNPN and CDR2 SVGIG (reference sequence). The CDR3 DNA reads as TGTGCCTGGACCGCGGGAGGTGGCTACACCTTC. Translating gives CAWTAGGGYTF.

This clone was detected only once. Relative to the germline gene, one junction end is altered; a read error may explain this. CDR3 region: CASSRNGGGGPLEF. As DNA, the CDR3 is TGTGCCAGCAGCAGAAATGGGGGCGGGGGCCCTCTAGAATTT. The chain couples TRBV5-4 to TRBJ1-3; D may be TRBD1 (6 bases). The germline V gene has CDR1 SGHNT and CDR2 YYREEE (reference sequence). CDR3 length: 14 residues.

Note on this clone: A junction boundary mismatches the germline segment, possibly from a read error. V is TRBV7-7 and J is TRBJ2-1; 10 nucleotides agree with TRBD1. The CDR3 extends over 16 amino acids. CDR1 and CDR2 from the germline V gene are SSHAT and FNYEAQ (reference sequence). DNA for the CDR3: TGTGCTAGCAGCTTAGGGTTTGGACAGGGGGGTAATGAGCAGTTCTTC. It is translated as CASSLGFGQGGNEQFF.

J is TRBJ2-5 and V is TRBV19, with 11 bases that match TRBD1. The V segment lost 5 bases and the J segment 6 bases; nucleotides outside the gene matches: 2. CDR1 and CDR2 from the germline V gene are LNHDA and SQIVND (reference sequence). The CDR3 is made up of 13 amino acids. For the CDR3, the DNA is TGTGCCAGTAGTCGGGACAGGGGGAAGACCCAGTACTTC. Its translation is CASSRDRGKTQYF.

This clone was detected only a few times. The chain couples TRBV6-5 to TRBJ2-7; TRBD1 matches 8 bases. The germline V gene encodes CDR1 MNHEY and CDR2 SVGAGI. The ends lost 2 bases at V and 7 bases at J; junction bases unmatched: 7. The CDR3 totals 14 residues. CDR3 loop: CASSYLDRGGEQYF. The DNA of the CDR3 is TGTGCCAGCAGTTACCTTGACAGGGGCGGTGAGCAGTACTTC.

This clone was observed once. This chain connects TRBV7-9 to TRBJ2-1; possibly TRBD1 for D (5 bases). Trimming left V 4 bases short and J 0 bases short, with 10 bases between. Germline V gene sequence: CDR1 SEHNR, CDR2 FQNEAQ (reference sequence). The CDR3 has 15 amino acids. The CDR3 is CASSSTVSSYNEQFF. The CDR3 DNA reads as TGTGCCAGCAGCTCGACAGTGAGCTCCTACAATGAGCAGTTCTTC.

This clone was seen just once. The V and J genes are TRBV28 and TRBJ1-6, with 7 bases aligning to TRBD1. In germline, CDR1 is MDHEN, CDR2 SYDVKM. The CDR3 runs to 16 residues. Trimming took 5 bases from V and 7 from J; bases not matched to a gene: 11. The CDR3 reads CASSLSTGAQNSPLHF. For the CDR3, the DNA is TGTGCCAGCAGTCTTTCTACAGGGGCTCAGAATTCACCCCTCCACTTT.

Written as DNA, the CDR3 is TGTGCCAGCAGTTTGAGCCCTGAAAGACAAGAGGGCCCCTACGAGCAGTACTTC. Residues: CASSLSPERQEGPYEQYF. This chain uses TRBV6-2 or TRBV6-3 with TRBJ2-7, with TRBD2 as a possible D gene (5 bases). V lost 4 bases to trimming and J lost 2 bases, with 24 bases between them. The CDR3 contains 18 residues. The germline V gene has CDR1 MNHEY and CDR2 SVGEGT.

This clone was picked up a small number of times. CDR3 sequence: CASSQGNSEAFF. The CDR3 nucleotides are TGTGCCAGCAGCCAAGGAAACTCTGAAGCTTTCTTT. The chain carries TRBV14 and TRBJ1-1; D not certain. This CDR3 contains 12 residues. Germline V gene data show CDR1 as SGHDN and CDR2 as FVKESK. Between the trimmed V and J ends, which lost 1 base and 6 bases, there was a span of 6 bases.

The CDR3 nucleotides are TGTGCCATCAGTTCCGGGACTAGCGGGGGGGCCGAGTTTGAGCAGTTCTTC. It translates to CAISSGTSGGAEFEQFF. This sequence joins TRBV10-3 and TRBJ2-1; 16 nucleotides line up with TRBD2. The CDR3 length is 17 residues. V trimming: 5 bases; J trimming: 9 bases; junction bases outside the gene matches: 10. Germline assignment: CDR1 ENHRY and CDR2 SYGVKD.

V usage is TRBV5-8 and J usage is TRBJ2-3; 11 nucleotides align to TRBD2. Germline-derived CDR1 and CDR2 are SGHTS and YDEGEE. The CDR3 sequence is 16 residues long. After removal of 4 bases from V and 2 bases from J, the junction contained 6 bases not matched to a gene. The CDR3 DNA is TGTGCCAGCAGCCACGCTAGCGGGGGGTCCACAGATACGCAGTATTTT. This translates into CASSHASGGSTDTQYF.

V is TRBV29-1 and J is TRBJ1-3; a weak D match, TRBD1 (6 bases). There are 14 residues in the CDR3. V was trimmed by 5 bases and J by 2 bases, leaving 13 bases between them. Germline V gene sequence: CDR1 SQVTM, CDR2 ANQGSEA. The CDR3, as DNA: TGCAGCGTTTCTGAGGGGGGGACTGGAAACACCATATATTTT. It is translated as CSVSEGGTGNTIYF.

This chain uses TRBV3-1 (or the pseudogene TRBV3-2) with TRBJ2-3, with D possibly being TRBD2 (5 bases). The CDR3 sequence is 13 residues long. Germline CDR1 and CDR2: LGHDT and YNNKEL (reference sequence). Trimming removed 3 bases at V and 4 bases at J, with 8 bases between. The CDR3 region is CASSQVRADTQYF. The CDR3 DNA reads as TGTGCCAGCAGCCAGGTGCGGGCAGATACGCAGTATTTT.

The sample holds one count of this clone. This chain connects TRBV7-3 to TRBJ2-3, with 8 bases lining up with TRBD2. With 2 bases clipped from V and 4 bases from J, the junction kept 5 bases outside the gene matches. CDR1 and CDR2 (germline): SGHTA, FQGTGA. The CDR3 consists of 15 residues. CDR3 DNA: TGTGCCAGCAGCTTAGACGGGAGGGTGGCAGATACGCAGTATTTT. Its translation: CASSLDGRVADTQYF. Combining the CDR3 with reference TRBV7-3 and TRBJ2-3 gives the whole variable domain GAGVSQTPSNKVTEKGKYVELRCDPISGHTALYWYRQSLGQGPEFLIYFQGTGAADDSGLPNDRFFAVRPEGSVSTLKIQRTERGDSAVYLCASSLDGRVADTQYFGPGTRLTVL.

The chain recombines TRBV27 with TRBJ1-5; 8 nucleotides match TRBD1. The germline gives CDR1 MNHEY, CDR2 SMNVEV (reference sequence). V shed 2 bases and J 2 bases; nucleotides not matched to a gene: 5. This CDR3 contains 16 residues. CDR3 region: CASSLPDRARNQPQHF. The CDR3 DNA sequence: TGTGCCAGCAGTTTACCGGACAGGGCCCGCAATCAGCCCCAGCATTTT.

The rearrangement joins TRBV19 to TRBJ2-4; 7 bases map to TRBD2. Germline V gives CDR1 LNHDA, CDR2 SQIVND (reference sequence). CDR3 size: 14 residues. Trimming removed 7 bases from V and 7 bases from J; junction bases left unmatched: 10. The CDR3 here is CASTPGLADNIQYF. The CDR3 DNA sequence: TGTGCCAGTACCCCGGGGCTAGCGGATAACATTCAGTACTTC.